The T cell receptor beta chain described here comes from a study of blood T cell repertoires in COVID-19. The wider study: Samples came from the United States, Italy and Spain, spanning acute and convalescent COVID-19. Sources were T cells, B-cell-depleted T cells, or PBMCs; the material itself was cDNA or gDNA.

Sequencing used immunoSEQ multiplex PCR; TCRdb keeps in-frame clones, though not all of them. The profile shows about 250,000 clones, about nine tenths of them singletons. Each participant's cohort was designated according to participant-reported clinical history. Symptom resolution, clearance, or two negative PCRs marked donors in Cohort 3 as recovered. This receptor was obtained from a man aged 18 to 30 who had recovered from COVID-19. Sequenced sample: PBMCs or T cells enriched from blood (not recorded which).

This chain's CDR3 is CASSRRLGDTQYF. CDR3 in DNA: TGTGCCAGCAGCCGGCGGCTAGGAGATACGCAGTATTTT. The chain combines TRBV3-1 (or the pseudogene TRBV3-2) with TRBJ2-3, with no clear D. Trimming pared 4 bases from V and 5 bases from J, leaving 10 bases between. Per germline, CDR1 LGHDT and CDR2 YNNKEL (reference sequence). This CDR3 region has 13 residues.